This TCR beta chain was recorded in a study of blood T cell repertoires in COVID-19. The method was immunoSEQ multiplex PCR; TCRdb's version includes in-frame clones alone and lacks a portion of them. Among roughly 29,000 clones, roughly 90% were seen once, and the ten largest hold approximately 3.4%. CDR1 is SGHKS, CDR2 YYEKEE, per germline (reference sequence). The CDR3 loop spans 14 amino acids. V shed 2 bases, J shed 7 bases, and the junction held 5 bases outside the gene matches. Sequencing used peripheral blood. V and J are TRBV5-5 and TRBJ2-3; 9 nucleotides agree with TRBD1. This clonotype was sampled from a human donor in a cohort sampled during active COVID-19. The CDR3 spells CASSFGTGRYTQYF. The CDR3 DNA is TGTGCCAGCAGCTTCGGGACAGGGCGTTATACGCAGTATTTT.